Ten or more counts support the clone carrying this TCR beta chain. Its antigen remains unidentified. This entry is derived from a study of CD8 T cells in ankylosing spondylitis. Study-wide results and limits: Typical of ankylosing spondylitis blood, it appeared, was a TCR beta motif of under 10 highly homologous variants. Significant enrichment of disease-linked clones was reported in matched ankylosing spondylitis synovial fluid. Relatively scarce in peripheral blood, disease-linked clones were CD8+.

The V gene end was trimmed by 4 bases and the J gene end by 5 bases; junction bases not matched to a gene: 9. Germline V gives CDR1 SGHRS, CDR2 YFSETQ. The CDR3 spans 15 residues. Each TCR beta library was made by quantitative 5'-RACE that incorporated molecular barcodes. Via MiXCR, TCRdb re-called the 5' RACE reads, giving one row per CDR3 protein. Of about 340,000 distinct CDR3 sequences detected, approximately 15% appear once; the ten largest clones hold roughly 0.99%. The genes are TRBV5-1 and TRBJ1-1; TRBD1 matches 9 bases. This TCR was recovered from a male donor with ankylosing spondylitis or in good health (not recorded which). Sequenced input: blood, either unsorted or a sorted T cell fraction (not recorded which). The CDR3 coding sequence is TGCGCCAGCAGCCCCGAGACAGGGGGAGGGACTGAAGCTTTCTTT. Amino acid sequence: CASSPETGGGTEAFF.